These T cell receptor beta chains were read from a single sample in a study of T cell responses to AZD1222 COVID-19 vaccine. Clones were read by immunoSEQ multiplex PCR, and TCRdb kept only the in-frame ones, dropping some. Of roughly 100,000 clones listed, around 89% are singletons. The sample in question was peripheral blood, obtained on day 0 of AZD1222 vaccination. These receptors all come from an adult in good health. The CDR3 runs from the conserved cysteine through the conserved F or W. A D gene is named only where the DNA matches it firmly. Some rows mark clone size as missing; the rest say once, few, many or name a class of expanded clone.

-,TRBD1,TRBV5-1,TRBJ2-5,13,CASQGGFQETQYF,TGCGCCAGCCAAGGGGGCTTCCAAGAGACCCAGTACTTC
once,TRBD2,TRBV29-1,TRBJ2-3,15,CSVGSWDYATDTQYF,TGCAGCGTTGGGTCTTGGGACTACGCAACAGATACGCAGTATTTT
-,-,TRBV7-9,TRBJ1-4,12,CASSFRNEKLFF,TGTGCCAGCAGCTTCCGAAATGAAAAACTGTTTTTT
-,-,TRBV27,TRBJ2-2,12,CASSIERGELFF,TGTGCCAGCAGTATAGAGAGGGGGGAGCTGTTTTTT
-,-,TRBV7-9,TRBJ2-7,12,CASGRGRDEQYF,TGTGCCAGCGGCAGGGGGAGGGACGAGCAGTACTTC
-,TRBD1,TRBV18,TRBJ1-5,15,CASSPTQGVNQPQHF,TGTGCCAGCTCACCCACGCAGGGGGTAAATCAGCCCCAGCATTTT
-,TRBD1,TRBV10-3,TRBJ1-2,12,CATLEGARGYTF,TGTGCCACCCTAGAGGGGGCGCGTGGCTACACCTTC
-,TRBD1,TRBV2,TRBJ2-1,13,CASNRDRDNEQFF,TGTGCCAGCAACCGGGACAGAGACAATGAGCAGTTCTTC
-,-,TRBV6-5,TRBJ2-1,11,CATSFGREQFF,TGTGCCACCTCATTCGGGCGGGAGCAGTTCTTC
once,TRBD2,TRBV10-3,TRBJ2-2,15,CAITSGSTGTGELFF,TGTGCCATCACTAGCGGGAGTACGGGGACCGGGGAGCTGTTTTTT
once,TRBD2,TRBV7-9,TRBJ2-5,15,CASNFIAGGPETQYF,TGTGCCAGCAACTTTATAGCGGGAGGGCCGGAGACCCAGTACTTC
-,-,TRBV23-1,TRBJ1-3,16,CASSQSSDSSGNTIYF,TGCGCCAGCAGTCAATCGAGTGACAGCTCTGGAAACACCATATATTTT
-,TRBD2,TRBV11-3,TRBJ2-4,18,CASSRTSGGPLAKNIQYF,TGTGCCAGCAGTCGGACTAGCGGGGGTCCCTTAGCCAAAAACATTCAGTACTTC
-,-,TRBV2,TRBJ2-5,13,CASERRGQETQYF,TGTGCCAGCGAGAGGCGGGGACAAGAGACCCAGTACTTC
-,TRBD1,TRBV28,TRBJ2-2,15,CASSLTGGAAGELFF,TGTGCCAGCAGTTTGACAGGGGGCGCAGCCGGGGAGCTGTTTTTT
-,-,TRBV7-8,TRBJ2-5,14,CASSWVGGLETQYF,TGTGCCAGCAGCTGGGTGGGTGGCCTTGAGACCCAGTACTTC
-,TRBD1,TRBV10-3,TRBJ1-4,14,CAIRGQAANEKLFF,TGTGCCATCAGAGGACAGGCCGCTAATGAAAAACTGTTTTTT
-,-,TRBV5-1,TRBJ2-7,14,CASSFLGTGYEQYF,TGCGCCAGCAGCTTCTTGGGTACCGGCTACGAGCAGTACTTC
-,-,TRBV27,TRBJ2-2,14,CASSSPGPPGELFF,TGTGCCAGCAGTTCCCCGGGGCCCCCCGGGGAGCTGTTTTTT
-,-,TRBV5-5,TRBJ2-7,15,CASSLGPFNAYEQYF,TGTGCCAGCAGCTTGGGGCCATTCAACGCCTACGAGCAGTACTTC
-,-,TRBV6-6,TRBJ2-1,15,CASSYLGESYNEQFF,TGTGCCAGCAGTTACCTGGGAGAGTCCTACAATGAGCAGTTCTTC
once,-,TRBV19,TRBJ1-1,11,CASRGSGEAFF,TGTGCCAGTAGGGGGAGCGGGGAAGCTTTCTTT
-,TRBD1,TRBV10-3,TRBJ1-5,17,CAISQGQGAGSNQPQHF,TGTGCCATCAGCCAAGGACAGGGGGCAGGTAGCAATCAGCCCCAGCATTTT
-,-,TRBV10-2,TRBJ2-2,14,CASSWGWGTGELFF,TGCGCCAGCAGTTGGGGATGGGGCACCGGGGAGCTGTTTTTT
-,-,TRBV14,TRBJ2-5,14,CASSSLGQQETQYF,TGTGCCAGCAGCTCACTTGGACAGCAAGAGACCCAGTACTTC
-,-,TRBV18,TRBJ1-3,18,CASSPPNQRASSGNTIYF,TGTGCCAGCTCACCACCAAATCAGAGGGCAAGCTCTGGAAACACCATATATTTT
few,TRBD2,TRBV5-1,TRBJ2-1,17,CASKGLAGPSSYNEQFF,TGCGCCAGCAAAGGACTAGCGGGACCGAGCTCCTACAATGAGCAGTTCTTC
-,-,TRBV28,TRBJ2-1,14,CASSLAGKDNEQFF,TGTGCCAGCAGTTTAGCAGGGAAGGACAATGAGCAGTTCTTC
-,TRBD2,TRBV7-9,TRBJ2-1,15,CASSFSGEHYNEQFF,TGTGCCAGCAGCTTTAGCGGGGAACACTACAATGAGCAGTTCTTC
-,-,TRBV7-9,TRBJ2-1,15,CASSLGVSSYNEQFF,TGTGCCAGCAGCTTAGGAGTCTCCTCCTACAATGAGCAGTTCTTC
once,TRBD2,TRBV5-1,TRBJ2-1,16,CASSLDLAGGFNEQFF,TGCGCCAGCAGCTTGGACCTAGCGGGAGGCTTCAATGAGCAGTTCTTC
once,-,TRBV6-5,TRBJ1-2,13,CASSTGDSGGYTF,TGTGCCAGCAGTACGGGGGACTCGGGTGGCTACACCTTC